The 9 T cell receptor beta chains presented below share a single source sample, sequenced in a study of T cell repertoires in ileal Crohn's disease. Profiled with immunoSEQ multiplex PCR; TCRdb holds only in-frame clones, not every one. Here the sample spans around 15,000 clones, 50% to 75% being singletons. Sequenced sample: ileal tissue. The receptors originated from an adult with Crohn's disease.

V and J are TRBV6-1 and TRBJ1-1; D remains ambiguous. The germline V gene has CDR1 MNHNS and CDR2 SASEGT. The CDR3 totals 14 residues. The V and J ends lost 1 base and 2 bases respectively, with 8 bases between them. The CDR3 loop is CASSEDADNTEAFF. DNA for the CDR3: TGTGCCAGCAGTGAAGATGCAGATAACACTGAAGCTTTCTTT.

The gene calls are TRBV29-1 and TRBJ1-1, with D perhaps TRBD1 (5 bases). This CDR3 comprises 16 residues. With 5 bases removed from V and 1 base from J, the gap between germline ends came to 20 bases. Germline values: CDR1 SQVTM, CDR2 ANQGSEA. The CDR3 DNA sequence: TGCAGCGTTCCCGAAGGTCAGGGAAGTAAGAACACTGAAGCTTTCTTT. It codes for CSVPEGQGSKNTEAFF. The full variable domain, completed using reference TRBV29-1 and TRBJ1-1, is SAVISQKPSRDICQRGTSLTIQCQVDSQVTMMFWYRQQPGQSLTLIATANQGSEATYESGFVIDKFPISRPNLTFSTLTVSNMSPEDSSIYLCSVPEGQGSKNTEAFFGQGTRLTVV.

The chain couples TRBV5-6 to TRBJ1-1; the match to TRBD1 covers 7 bases. Unmatched junction bases numbered 2, after V lost 0 bases and J lost 0 bases. Per germline, CDR1 SGHDT and CDR2 YYEEEE. The CDR3 consists of 15 residues. The CDR3 DNA reads TGTGCCAGCAGCTTGGGGGACAGACTGAACACTGAAGCTTTCTTT. Its protein product is CASSLGDRLNTEAFF.

The genes are TRBV29-1 and TRBJ2-4; perhaps TRBD2 as D (6 bases). The CDR3 extends over 14 amino acids. CDR1 SQVTM and CDR2 ANQGSEA come from the germline V gene. The V end lost 1 base, the J end lost 7 bases, and 14 bases lay between the germline ends. CDR3 protein: CSVEGPGRSNIQYF. The CDR3, as DNA: TGCAGCGTTGAAGGACCCGGGAGATCGAACATTCAGTACTTC.

This clone has a handful of counts. This chain uses TRBV23-1 with TRBJ1-5; TRBD1 agrees at 8 bases. TRBV23-1 is filed as an ORF, its function uncertain. CDR3 length: 19 amino acids. V gave up 3 bases and J gave up 3 bases; unmatched junction bases: 16. Here the CDR3 reads CASSQVRRWTGRFNQPQHF. In DNA, the CDR3 is TGCGCCAGCAGTCAGGTTCGTCGGTGGACAGGGCGGTTCAATCAGCCCCAGCATTTT.

The genes are TRBV10-2 and TRBJ1-2; unclear D gene. Trimming left V 8 bases short and J 4 bases short, with 20 bases between. The CDR3 spans 15 residues. Germline-derived CDR1 and CDR2 are WSHSY and SAAADI. CDR3 in amino acids: CASHTQVRVPYGYTF. CDR3 coding DNA: TGCGCCAGCCATACTCAAGTTAGAGTCCCCTATGGCTACACCTTC.

The chain is built from TRBV9 and TRBJ2-7, with D possibly TRBD1 on 5 matching bases. V lost 0 bases and J lost 4, with 11 bases in between. The CDR3 extends over 14 amino acids. The germline V gene encodes CDR1 SGDLS and CDR2 YYNGEE. The CDR3: CASSVGIGAYEQYF. In DNA, the CDR3 is TGTGCCAGCAGCGTAGGGATAGGGGCTTACGAGCAGTACTTC. The complete variable domain, with remaining parts taken from reference TRBV9 and TRBJ2-7, reads DSGVTQTPKHLITATGQRVTLRCSPRSGDLSVYWYQQSLDQGLQFLIQYYNGEERAKGNILERFSAQQFPDLHSELNLSSLELGDSALYFCASSVGIGAYEQYFGPGTRLTVT.

The chain recombines TRBV9 with TRBJ1-1; TRBD1 aligns across 7 bases. V shed 3 bases and J 11 bases; nucleotides not matched to a gene: 10. The V gene's germline CDR1 is SGDLS and CDR2 YYNGEE. CDR3 size: 13 residues. The CDR3 region is CASSAVRQGQAFF. CDR3 DNA sequence: TGTGCCAGCAGCGCCGTCCGACAGGGTCAGGCTTTCTTT.

In its sample, this clone was seen a few times. The rearrangement uses TRBV28 and TRBJ1-5; D perhaps matches TRBD1 (5 bases). Germline V lookup: CDR1 MDHEN, CDR2 SYDVKM. The germline V and J ends were trimmed by 8 bases and 7 bases, with 12 bases remaining between them. The CDR3 spans 12 residues. The CDR3 nucleotides read TGTGCCAGCTTGTCAGGGCTACAGCCCCAGCATTTT. Its translation is CASLSGLQPQHF.